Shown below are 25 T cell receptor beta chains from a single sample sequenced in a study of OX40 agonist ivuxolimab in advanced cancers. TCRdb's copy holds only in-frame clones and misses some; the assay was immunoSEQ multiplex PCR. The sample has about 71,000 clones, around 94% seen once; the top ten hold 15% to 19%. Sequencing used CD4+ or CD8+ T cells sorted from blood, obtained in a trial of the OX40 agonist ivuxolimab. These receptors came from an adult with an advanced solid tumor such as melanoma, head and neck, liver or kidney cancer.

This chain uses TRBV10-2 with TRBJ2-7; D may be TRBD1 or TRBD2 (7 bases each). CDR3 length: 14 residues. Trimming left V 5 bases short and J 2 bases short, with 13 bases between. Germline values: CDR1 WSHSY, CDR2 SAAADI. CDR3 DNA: TGCGCCAGCAGTTCAGGGGGGGAAACCTACGAGCAGTACTTC. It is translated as CASSSGGETYEQYF.

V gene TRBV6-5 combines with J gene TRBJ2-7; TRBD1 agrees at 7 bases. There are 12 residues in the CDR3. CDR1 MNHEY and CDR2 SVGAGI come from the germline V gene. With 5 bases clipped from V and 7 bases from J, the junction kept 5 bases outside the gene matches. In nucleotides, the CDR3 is TGTGCCAGCAGTCCAGACAGGGATGAGCAGTACTTC. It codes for CASSPDRDEQYF.

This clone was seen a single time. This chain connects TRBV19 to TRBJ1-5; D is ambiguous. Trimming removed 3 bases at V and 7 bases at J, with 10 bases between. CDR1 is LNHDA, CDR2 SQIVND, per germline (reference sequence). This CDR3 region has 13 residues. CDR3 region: CASSIVARQPQHF. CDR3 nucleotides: TGTGCCAGTAGTATTGTAGCCAGACAGCCCCAGCATTTT.

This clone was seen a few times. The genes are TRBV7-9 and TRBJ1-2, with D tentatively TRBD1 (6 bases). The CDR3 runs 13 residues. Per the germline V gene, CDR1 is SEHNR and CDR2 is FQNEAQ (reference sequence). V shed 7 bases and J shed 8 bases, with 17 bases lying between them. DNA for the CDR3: TGTGCCAGCAACTCTAGGGGGGCTGACGGCTACACCTTC. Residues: CASNSRGADGYTF.

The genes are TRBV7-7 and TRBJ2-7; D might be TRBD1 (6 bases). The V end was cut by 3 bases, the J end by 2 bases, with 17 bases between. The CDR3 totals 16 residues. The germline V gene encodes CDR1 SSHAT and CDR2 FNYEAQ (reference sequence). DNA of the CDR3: TGTGCCAGCAGCTTCGCGCCTAGGGGGTTTCCCTACGAGCAGTACTTC. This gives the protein CASSFAPRGFPYEQYF. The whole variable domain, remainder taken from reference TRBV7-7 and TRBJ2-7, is GAGVSQSPRYKVTKRGQDVTLRCDPISSHATLYWYQQALGQGPEFLTYFNYEAQPDKSGLPSDRFSAERPEGSISTLTIQRTEQRDSAMYRCASSFAPRGFPYEQYFGPGTRLTVT.

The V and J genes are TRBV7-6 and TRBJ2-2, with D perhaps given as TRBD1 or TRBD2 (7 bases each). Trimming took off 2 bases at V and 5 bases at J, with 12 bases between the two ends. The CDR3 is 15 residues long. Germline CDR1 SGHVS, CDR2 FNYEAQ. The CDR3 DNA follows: TGTGCCAGCAGCTTATCAGGGGGGGAGACCGGGGAGCTGTTTTTT. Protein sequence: CASSLSGGETGELFF.

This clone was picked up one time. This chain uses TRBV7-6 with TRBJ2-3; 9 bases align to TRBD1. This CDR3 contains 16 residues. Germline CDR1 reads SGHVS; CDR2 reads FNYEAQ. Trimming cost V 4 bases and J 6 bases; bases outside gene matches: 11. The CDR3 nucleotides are TGTGCCAGCAGCTCCCCCCGGGACAGGGCCCGGGATACGCAGTATTTT. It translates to CASSSPRDRARDTQYF.

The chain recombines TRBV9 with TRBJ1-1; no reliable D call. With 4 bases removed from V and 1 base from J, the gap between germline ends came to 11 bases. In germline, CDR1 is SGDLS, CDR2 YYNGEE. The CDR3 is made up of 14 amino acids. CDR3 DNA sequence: TGTGCCAGCAGCTTCTATGGTTCGAACACTGAAGCTTTCTTT. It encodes CASSFYGSNTEAFF.

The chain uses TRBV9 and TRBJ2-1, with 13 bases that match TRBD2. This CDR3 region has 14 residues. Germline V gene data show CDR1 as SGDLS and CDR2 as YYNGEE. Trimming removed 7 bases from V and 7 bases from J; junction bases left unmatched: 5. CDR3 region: CASVKGLAGNEQFF. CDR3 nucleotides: TGTGCCAGCGTAAAGGGACTAGCGGGGAATGAGCAGTTCTTC. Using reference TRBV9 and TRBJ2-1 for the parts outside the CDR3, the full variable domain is DSGVTQTPKHLITATGQRVTLRCSPRSGDLSVYWYQQSLDQGLQFLIQYYNGEERAKGNILERFSAQQFPDLHSELNLSSLELGDSALYFCASVKGLAGNEQFFGPGTRLTVL.

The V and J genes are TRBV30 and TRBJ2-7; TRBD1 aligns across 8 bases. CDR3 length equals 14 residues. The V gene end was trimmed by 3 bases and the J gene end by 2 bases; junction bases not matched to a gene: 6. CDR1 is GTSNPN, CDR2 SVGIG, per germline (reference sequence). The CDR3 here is CAWSTHRGAYEQYF. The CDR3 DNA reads TGTGCCTGGAGCACCCACAGGGGGGCCTACGAGCAGTACTTC.

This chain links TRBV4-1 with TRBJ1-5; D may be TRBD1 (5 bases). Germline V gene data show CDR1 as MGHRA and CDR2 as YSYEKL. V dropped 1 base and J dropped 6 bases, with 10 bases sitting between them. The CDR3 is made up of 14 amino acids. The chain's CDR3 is CASSQVGTAQPQHF. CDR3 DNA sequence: TGCGCCAGCAGCCAAGTAGGGACGGCTCAGCCCCAGCATTTT.

CDR3 sequence reads: CASSFSAGANNEQFF. As DNA, the CDR3 is TGTGCCAGCAGCTTTTCGGCGGGAGCGAACAATGAGCAGTTCTTC. J is TRBJ2-1 and V is TRBV7-8; 7 nucleotides agree with TRBD2. This CDR3 comprises 15 residues. Germline-derived CDR1 and CDR2 are SGHVS and FQNEAQ. Trimming took 3 bases from V and 5 from J; bases not matched to a gene: 7.

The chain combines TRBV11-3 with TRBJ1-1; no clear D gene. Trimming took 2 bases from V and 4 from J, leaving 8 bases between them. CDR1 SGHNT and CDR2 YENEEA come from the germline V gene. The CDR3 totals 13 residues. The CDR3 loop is CASSLKVFTEAFF. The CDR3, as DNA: TGTGCCAGCAGCTTAAAGGTATTCACTGAAGCTTTCTTT.

In nucleotides, the CDR3 is TGTGCCAGCAGCCCCCGTAAGAACACTGAAGCTTTCTTT. It specifies CASSPRKNTEAFF. The chain is built from TRBV7-2 and TRBJ1-1; D is unclear. V dropped 5 bases and J dropped 1 base, with 8 bases sitting between them. This CDR3 is built from 13 residues. Per germline, CDR1 SGHTA and CDR2 FQGNSA.

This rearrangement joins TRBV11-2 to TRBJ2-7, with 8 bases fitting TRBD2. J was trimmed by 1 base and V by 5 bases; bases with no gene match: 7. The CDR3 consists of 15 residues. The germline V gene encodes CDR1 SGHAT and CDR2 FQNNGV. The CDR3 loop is CASSLRTSRSYEQYF. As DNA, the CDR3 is TGTGCCAGCAGCCTCCGGACTAGCCGATCCTACGAGCAGTACTTC.

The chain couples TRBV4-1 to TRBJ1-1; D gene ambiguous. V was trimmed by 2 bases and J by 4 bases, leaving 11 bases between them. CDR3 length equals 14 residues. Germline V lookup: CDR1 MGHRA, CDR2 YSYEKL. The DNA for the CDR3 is TGCGCCAGCAGCCAAAGTGCGGCGGGCACTGAAGCTTTCTTT. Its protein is CASSQSAAGTEAFF.

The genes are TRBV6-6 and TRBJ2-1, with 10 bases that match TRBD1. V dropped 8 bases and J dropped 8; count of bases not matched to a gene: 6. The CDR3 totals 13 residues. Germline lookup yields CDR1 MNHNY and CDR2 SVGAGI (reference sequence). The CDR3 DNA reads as TGTGCCAGCGGGACAGGGGCTGGGGATGAGCAGTTCTTC. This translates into CASGTGAGDEQFF.

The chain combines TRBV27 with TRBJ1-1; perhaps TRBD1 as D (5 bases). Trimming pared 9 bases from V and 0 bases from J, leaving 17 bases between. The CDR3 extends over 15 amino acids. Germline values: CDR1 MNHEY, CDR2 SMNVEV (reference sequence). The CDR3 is CASQGWASLNTEAFF. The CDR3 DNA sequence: TGTGCCAGTCAGGGATGGGCTAGTCTGAACACTGAAGCTTTCTTT.

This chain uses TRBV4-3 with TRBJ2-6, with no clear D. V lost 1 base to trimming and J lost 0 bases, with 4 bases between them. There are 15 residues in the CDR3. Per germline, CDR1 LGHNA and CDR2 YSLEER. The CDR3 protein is CASSQVGSGANVLTF. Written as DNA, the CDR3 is TGCGCCAGCAGCCAAGTGGGCTCTGGGGCCAACGTCCTGACTTTC.

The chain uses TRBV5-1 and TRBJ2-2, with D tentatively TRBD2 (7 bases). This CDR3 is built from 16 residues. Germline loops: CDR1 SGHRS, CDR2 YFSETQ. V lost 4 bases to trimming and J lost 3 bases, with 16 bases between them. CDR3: CASSPARGGHTGELFF. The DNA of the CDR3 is TGCGCCAGCAGCCCTGCTAGGGGGGGTCACACCGGGGAGCTGTTTTTT.

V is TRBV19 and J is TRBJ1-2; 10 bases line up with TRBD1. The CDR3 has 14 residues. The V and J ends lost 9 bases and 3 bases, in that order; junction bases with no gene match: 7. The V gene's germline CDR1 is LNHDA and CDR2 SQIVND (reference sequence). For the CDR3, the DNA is TGTGCCAGCACCCCCGGGACAGGGGACTATGGCTACACCTTC. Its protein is CASTPGTGDYGYTF.

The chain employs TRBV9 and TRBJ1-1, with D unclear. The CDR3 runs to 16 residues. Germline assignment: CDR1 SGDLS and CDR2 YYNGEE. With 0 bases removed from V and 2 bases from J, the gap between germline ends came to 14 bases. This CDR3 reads CASSVDPGDFNTEAFF. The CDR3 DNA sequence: TGTGCCAGCAGCGTAGATCCCGGGGATTTTAACACTGAAGCTTTCTTT.

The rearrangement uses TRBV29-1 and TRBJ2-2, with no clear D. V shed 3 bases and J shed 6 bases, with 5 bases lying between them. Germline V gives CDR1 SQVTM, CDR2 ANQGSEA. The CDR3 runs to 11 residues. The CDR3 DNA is TGCAGCGTTGAGAGTGCCGGGGAGCTGTTTTTT. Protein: CSVESAGELFF.

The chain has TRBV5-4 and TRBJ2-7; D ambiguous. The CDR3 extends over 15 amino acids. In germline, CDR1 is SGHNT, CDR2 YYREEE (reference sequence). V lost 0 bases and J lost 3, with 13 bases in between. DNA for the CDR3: TGTGCCAGCAGCTTGGAATGGGCCTCCGGCTACGAGCAGTACTTC. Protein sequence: CASSLEWASGYEQYF.

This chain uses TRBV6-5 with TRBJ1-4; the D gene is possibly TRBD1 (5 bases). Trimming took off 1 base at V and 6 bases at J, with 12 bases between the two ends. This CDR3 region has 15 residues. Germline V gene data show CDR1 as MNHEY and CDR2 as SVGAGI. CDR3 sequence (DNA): TGTGCCAGCAGTTACTTGACCAGCAGGGATGAAAAACTGTTTTTT. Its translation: CASSYLTSRDEKLFF.